Presented here are 9 T cell receptor beta chains from one specimen sequenced in a study of tumor and adjacent non-tumor tissue in lung cancer. Three rounds of nested PCR, following a modified ARM-PCR protocol, produced the TCRbeta library. TCRdb ran MiXCR on the multiplex PCR reads and lists one entry per CDR3 protein. The profile covers over 110,000 distinct CDR3 sequences, with approximately 70% appearing a single time and roughly 18% taken by the ten largest. This sample's RNA came from whole unsorted tissue. Source material: lung tumor tissue. These receptors were collected from a man aged 55-75 years with small cell lung cancer.

V is TRBV11-2 and J is TRBJ2-1; no reliable D call. V gave up 9 bases and J gave up 2 bases, with 20 bases separating them. The CDR3 has 16 amino acids. Per germline, CDR1 SGHAT and CDR2 FQNNGV. The CDR3 DNA is TGTGCCAGTAGCATAGAGGCCCCTGGGCCCTACAATGAGCAGTTCTTC. It yields the protein CASSIEAPGPYNEQFF.

The chain recombines TRBV19 with TRBJ1-1; D may be TRBD1 (5 bases). This CDR3 contains 15 residues. V dropped 7 bases and J dropped 4 bases, with 19 bases sitting between them. Per germline, CDR1 LNHDA and CDR2 SQIVND (reference sequence). This CDR3 is CASNLPEGTRTEAFF. DNA of the CDR3: TGTGCCAGTAACCTTCCAGAGGGGACCCGCACTGAAGCTTTCTTT.

With regard to this clonotype: The final CDR3 position lacks the conserved phenylalanine or tryptophan, pointing to a likely read error. This chain uses TRBV29-1 with TRBJ2-7; D gene ambiguous. Germline CDR1 reads SQVTM; CDR2 reads ANQGSEA. Trimming removed 7 bases at V and 5 bases at J, with 12 bases between. This CDR3 is 11 amino acids long. CDR3 loop: CSAGLTHEQYL. CDR3 DNA sequence: TGCAGCGCGGGCCTTACGCACGAGCAGTACTTA.

The CDR3 protein is CAVSRDRGGGEQFF. Here the CDR3 DNA reads TGTGCCGTTTCCCGGGACAGGGGGGGAGGTGAGCAGTTCTTC. The chain has TRBV28 and TRBJ2-1; 11 bases map to TRBD1. The CDR3 sequence is 14 residues long. Germline trimming cut 11 bases from V and 9 bases from J; bases unmatched to any gene: 12. CDR1 is MDHEN, CDR2 SYDVKM, per germline.

The chain employs TRBV11-1 and TRBJ1-1, with unresolved D. V dropped 6 bases and J dropped 3 bases, with 8 bases sitting between them. The CDR3 loop spans 12 amino acids. Germline CDR1 reads SGHAT; CDR2 reads FQDESV (reference sequence). The CDR3 sequence: CASRHRDTEAFF. CDR3 nucleotide sequence: TGTGCCAGCAGACATCGGGACACTGAAGCTTTCTTT.

The chain couples TRBV11-2 to TRBJ2-3, with 7 bases lining up with TRBD2. Losses at the gene ends were 4 bases for V and 4 bases for J; bases not matched to a gene: 11. The CDR3 spans 16 residues. The germline V gene has CDR1 SGHAT and CDR2 FQNNGV. CDR3 sequence reads: CASSSTLSGGADTQYF. Written as DNA, the CDR3 is TGTGCCAGCAGCTCGACTCTATCGGGAGGAGCAGATACGCAGTATTTT.

The chain has TRBV6-4 and TRBJ1-1; TRBD1 might be the D (6 bases). V was cut by 0 bases and J by 5 bases, with 7 bases left in between. Germline V gene data show CDR1 as MRHNA and CDR2 as SNTAGT. The CDR3 length is 13 residues. The CDR3 region has the DNA TGTGCCAGCAGTGACTCAACAGGGACTGAAGCTTTCTTT. Translating gives CASSDSTGTEAFF.

The J gene is TRBJ2-3, the V gene TRBV29-1, with 8 bases matching TRBD2. Per the germline V gene, CDR1 is SQVTM and CDR2 is ANQGSEA. The CDR3 covers 14 residues. The CDR3 sequence is CRGSGMGVTDTQYF. Written as DNA, the CDR3 is TGCAGGGGTAGCGGGATGGGGGTCACAGATACGCAGTATTTT.

In the case of this clonotype: A much larger clone differs from this one at a single base, so this may be a read error. The chain carries TRBV29-1 and TRBJ1-2, with D perhaps matching TRBD1 (5 bases). The CDR3 has 14 amino acids. Germline CDR1 and CDR2: SQVTM and ANQGSEA. The CDR3 is CSVEKDGGMRGCTF. CDR3 coding DNA: TGCAGCGTTGAAAAGGACGGGGGGATGCGGGGCTGCACCTTC.